The 10 T cell receptor beta chains below were found in one sample sequenced in a study of blood T cells in healthy people across ages. It was with a sample-barcoded 5' primer and a J-beta primer mix that a second PCR of roughly 7 to 12 cycles was run. TCRdb used MiXCR to reprocess the 5' RACE reads, holding one entry per CDR3 protein. Of 1.5 million to 2 million distinct CDR3 sequences listed, about 31% are singletons. The sequencing input was blood. The source of these receptors is a woman aged 30 to 39 in good health.

The table lists this clonotype with a few counts. This CDR3 is CASSYISTRTDTQYF. The CDR3 region has the DNA TGTGCCAGCAGTTACATATCTACGCGGACAGATACGCAGTATTTT. This chain links TRBV6-2 or TRBV6-3 with TRBJ2-3; the D is unclear. CDR3 length equals 15 residues. The germline V gene has CDR1 MNHEY and CDR2 SVGEGT. V was trimmed by 2 bases and J by 3 bases, leaving 12 bases between them.

This clonotype has more than one count but fewer than ten. The V and J genes are TRBV13 and TRBJ2-1, with 8 bases identical to TRBD2. V shed 5 bases, J shed 4 bases, and the junction held 19 bases outside the gene matches. Germline V gene sequence: CDR1 PRHDT, CDR2 FYEKMQ (reference sequence). This CDR3 has 19 residues. CDR3 sequence reads: CASSPRARGSGEGYNEQFF. Written as DNA, the CDR3 is TGTGCCAGCAGCCCCCGGGCGCGGGGTAGCGGGGAGGGTTACAATGAGCAGTTCTTC. Using reference TRBV13 and TRBJ2-1 for the parts outside the CDR3, the full variable domain is AAGVIQSPRHLIKEKRETATLKCYPIPRHDTVYWYQQGPGQDPQFLISFYEKMQSDKGSIPDRFSAQQFSDYHSELNMSSLELGDSALYFCASSPRARGSGEGYNEQFFGPGTRLTVL.

This clonotype was observed many times. V is TRBV29-1 and J is TRBJ2-5; D is perhaps TRBD2 (7 bases). The V gene's germline CDR1 is SQVTM and CDR2 ANQGSEA. The CDR3 covers 12 residues. V lost 7 bases, J lost 5 bases, and 14 bases lay in between. The CDR3 protein is CSARGARETQYF. Here the CDR3 DNA reads TGCAGCGCCCGGGGGGCACGTGAGACCCAGTACTTC. The entire variable domain, with the rest obtained from reference TRBV29-1 and TRBJ2-5, is as follows: SAVISQKPSRDICQRGTSLTIQCQVDSQVTMMFWYRQQPGQSLTLIATANQGSEATYESGFVIDKFPISRPNLTFSTLTVSNMSPEDSSIYLCSARGARETQYFGPGTRLLVL.

This clonotype was detected a few times. The chain links TRBV27 to TRBJ2-3, with a tentative D call TRBD2 (5 bases). This CDR3 region has 13 residues. Trimming took off 5 bases at V and 8 bases at J, with 14 bases between the two ends. Germline lookup yields CDR1 MNHEY and CDR2 SMNVEV (reference sequence). The CDR3 region is CASSPGGLVTQYF. CDR3 DNA: TGTGCCAGCAGTCCCGGTGGACTGGTTACGCAGTATTTT.

The CDR3 protein is CASTRGGSNQPQHF. CDR3 nucleotides: TGTGCCAGCACCCGCGGCGGGAGCAATCAGCCCCAGCATTTT. The chain has TRBV28 and TRBJ1-5; D unresolved. Germline V CDR1 and CDR2: MDHEN, SYDVKM. This CDR3 region has 14 residues. Between the trimmed V and J ends, which lost 7 bases and 1 base, there was a span of 11 bases. The full variable domain, with the rest looked up from reference TRBV28 and TRBJ1-5, is DVKVTQSSRYLVKRTGEKVFLECVQDMDHENMFWYRQDPGLGLRLIYFSYDVKMKEKGDIPEGYSVSREKKERFSLILESASTNQTSMYLCASTRGGSNQPQHFGDGTRLSIL.

There are many counts of this clonotype. The genes are TRBV7-2 and TRBJ2-3; D may be TRBD2 (7 bases). Germline V gene data show CDR1 as SGHTA and CDR2 as FQGNSA. V lost 0 bases and J lost 2, with 9 bases in between. This CDR3 spans 15 amino acids. Written as DNA, the CDR3 is TGTGCCAGCAGCTTAGCGGGGGGGCCCACAGATACGCAGTATTTT. Protein: CASSLAGGPTDTQYF.

As DNA, the CDR3 is TGCAGTGCATCTCTCGACATCGAGCAGTACTTC. Translation: CSASLDIEQYF. The rearrangement uses TRBV20-1 and TRBJ2-5, with D unclear. TRBJ2-7 matches the DNA end more closely, so the J call is doubtful. The CDR3 consists of 11 residues. Germline CDR1 DFQATT, CDR2 SNEGSKA (reference sequence).

The chain uses TRBV7-8 and TRBJ2-7; 10 nucleotides line up with TRBD2. J lost 0 bases, V lost 1 base, and 6 bases had no gene match. Germline CDR1 and CDR2: SGHVS and FQNEAQ. CDR3 length equals 17 residues. DNA for the CDR3: TGTGCCAGCAGCTTAGAGGGACTAGCGAGGATCTCCTACGAGCAGTACTTC. Translating it yields CASSLEGLARISYEQYF.

This sequence joins TRBV3-1 and TRBJ2-5; a possible D gene is TRBD2 (6 bases). CDR1 is LGHDT and CDR2 is YNNKEL in the germline V gene (reference sequence). The CDR3 is 14 amino acids. Trimming took off 6 bases at V and 5 bases at J, with 16 bases between the two ends. This chain's CDR3 is CASRYTAGLETQYF. In nucleotides, the CDR3 is TGTGCCAGCAGATACACAGCGGGTCTTGAGACCCAGTACTTC.

In this sample, this clonotype turned up a few times. V is TRBV18 and J is TRBJ1-2, with unresolved D. The CDR3 runs to 14 residues. The V end was cut by 2 bases, the J end by 5 bases, with 12 bases between. Germline CDR1 reads KGHSH; CDR2 reads LQKENI. Here the CDR3 reads CASSPERTNYGYTF. CDR3 nucleotides: TGTGCCAGCTCACCAGAGAGAACAAATTATGGCTACACCTTC.